Listed below are T cell receptor beta chains from one sample, sequenced in a study of PD-1 blockade in mismatch repair-deficient tumors. The table came from immunoSEQ multiplex PCR; TCRdb's copy has only in-frame clones and leaves some out. The table lists approximately 100,000 clones, 82% of them singletons. The sequenced sample was peripheral blood, obtained roughly 35 weeks after starting pembrolizumab. The receptor set was obtained from an adult with mismatch repair-deficient cancer. Both conserved end residues are part of each CDR3. Each record gives: clone size, J gene, D gene, V gene, CDR3 length, CDR3 protein, CDR3 DNA. The D gene is left open where the match is weak. Expanded clones are given a class, and other clones once, few, many or no size at all.

clone size: many
J gene: TRBJ1-5
D gene: NA
V gene: TRBV7-9
CDR3 length: 15
CDR3 protein: CASSPGRGSGQPQHF
CDR3 DNA: TGTGCCAGCAGCCCAGGGCGAGGGTCAGGTCAGCCCCAGCATTTT

clone size: NA
J gene: TRBJ2-7
D gene: TRBD1
V gene: TRBV28
CDR3 length: 13
CDR3 protein: CASRTGSSYEQYF
CDR3 DNA: TGTGCCAGCAGGACAGGGAGCTCCTACGAGCAGTACTTC

clone size: NA
J gene: TRBJ2-1
D gene: TRBD1
V gene: TRBV15
CDR3 length: 15
CDR3 protein: CASNGDREKGNEQFF
CDR3 DNA: TGTGCCTCAAACGGGGACAGGGAGAAAGGCAATGAGCAGTTCTTC

clone size: NA
J gene: TRBJ2-7
D gene: TRBD1
V gene: TRBV6-1
CDR3 length: 15
CDR3 protein: CASTSGQLRSYEQYF
CDR3 DNA: TGTGCCAGCACCTCGGGACAGTTAAGGTCCTACGAGCAGTACTTC

clone size: NA
J gene: TRBJ2-3
D gene: TRBD2
V gene: TRBV5-1
CDR3 length: 15
CDR3 protein: CASSLTSGSTDTQYF
CDR3 DNA: TGCGCCAGCAGCTTGACTAGCGGAAGCACAGATACGCAGTATTTT

clone size: NA
J gene: TRBJ2-7
D gene: TRBD1
V gene: TRBV5-1
CDR3 length: 13
CDR3 protein: CASSDRASYEQYF
CDR3 DNA: TGCGCCAGCAGCGACAGGGCCTCCTACGAGCAGTACTTC

clone size: NA
J gene: TRBJ1-1
D gene: TRBD1
V gene: TRBV30
CDR3 length: 14
CDR3 protein: CAWSVTGGLAEAFF
CDR3 DNA: TGTGCCTGGAGTGTAACAGGGGGCTTGGCTGAAGCTTTCTTT

clone size: NA
J gene: TRBJ1-2
D gene: NA
V gene: TRBV27
CDR3 length: 16
CDR3 protein: CASSFRQRSTNYGYTF
CDR3 DNA: TGTGCCAGCAGTTTCCGACAAAGGAGTACTAACTATGGCTACACCTTC

clone size: NA
J gene: TRBJ2-2
D gene: TRBD1
V gene: TRBV2
CDR3 length: 14
CDR3 protein: CASRFTGGPGELFF
CDR3 DNA: TGTGCCAGCAGATTTACAGGGGGCCCCGGGGAGCTGTTTTTT

clone size: NA
J gene: TRBJ2-7
D gene: TRBD1
V gene: TRBV29-1
CDR3 length: 13
CDR3 protein: CSVTTGEIYEQYF
CDR3 DNA: TGCAGCGTTACGACAGGGGAAATCTACGAGCAGTACTTC

clone size: few
J gene: TRBJ1-2
D gene: NA
V gene: TRBV27
CDR3 length: 14
CDR3 protein: CASSLGRTNYGYTF
CDR3 DNA: TGTGCCAGCAGTTTGGGACGGACTAACTATGGCTACACCTTC

clone size: NA
J gene: TRBJ2-1
D gene: NA
V gene: TRBV5-8
CDR3 length: 15
CDR3 protein: CASSLQRGGYNEQFF
CDR3 DNA: TGTGCCAGCAGCTTGCAAAGGGGGGGATACAATGAGCAGTTCTTC

clone size: NA
J gene: TRBJ2-7
D gene: TRBD2
V gene: TRBV9
CDR3 length: 14
CDR3 protein: CASSVGGRAGEQYF
CDR3 DNA: TGTGCCAGCAGCGTAGGCGGGAGGGCCGGCGAGCAGTACTTC

clone size: NA
J gene: TRBJ1-4
D gene: TRBD1
V gene: TRBV19
CDR3 length: 15
CDR3 protein: CASMGQGATNEKLFF
CDR3 DNA: TGTGCCAGTATGGGACAGGGTGCAACTAATGAAAAACTGTTTTTT

clone size: NA
J gene: TRBJ2-3
D gene: NA
V gene: TRBV5-4
CDR3 length: 16
CDR3 protein: CASSPGTAAGSDTQYF
CDR3 DNA: TGTGCCAGCAGCCCTGGGACGGCAGCTGGGTCAGATACGCAGTATTTT

clone size: NA
J gene: TRBJ2-7
D gene: NA
V gene: TRBV6-6
CDR3 length: 12
CDR3 protein: CASSGRGPEQYF
CDR3 DNA: TGTGCCAGCAGTGGCAGGGGACCCGAGCAGTACTTC

clone size: NA
J gene: TRBJ1-3
D gene: NA
V gene: TRBV7-9
CDR3 length: 15
CDR3 protein: CASSFPESSGNTIYF
CDR3 DNA: TGTGCCAGCAGCTTCCCGGAGAGCTCTGGAAACACCATATATTTT

clone size: NA
J gene: TRBJ2-1
D gene: NA
V gene: TRBV11-3
CDR3 length: 14
CDR3 protein: CASSEPTTRNEQFF
CDR3 DNA: TGTGCCAGCAGCGAGCCGACGACTAGGAATGAGCAGTTCTTC